Sequencing of this T cell receptor (beta chain) was carried out in a study of T-cell reconstitution after alpha-beta-depleted transplantation in children. Preparation of the TCRbeta library used unique molecular identifiers. Via MiXCR, TCRdb re-called the PCR reads, giving one row per CDR3 protein. The table shows 250,000 to 400,000 distinct CDR3 sequences, with roughly 21% occurring only once. V trimming: 7 bases; J trimming: 4 bases; junction bases outside the gene matches: 7. This CDR3 spans 15 amino acids. Germline assignment: CDR1 WSHSY and CDR2 SAAADI. The sequencing here drew on PBMCs, mostly from graft donor cells, taken 180 days after TCRalphabeta/CD19-depleted stem cell transplant. The origin of this receptor is a male patient younger than 18 who had a stem cell transplant for acute lymphoblastic leukemia, so the T cells may come from the graft donor. V is TRBV10-2 and J is TRBJ1-5, with 10 nucleotides matching TRBD1. The CDR3 coding sequence is TGCGCCAGCACTCCGACAGGGGGCTGGAATCAGCCCCAGCATTTT. Translated: CASTPTGGWNQPQHF.